A selection of T cell receptor beta chains follows, all from one sample in a study of Ad26.COV2.S vaccination and SARS-CoV-2 variants. Method: immunoSEQ multiplex PCR; TCRdb's copy keeps in-frame clones and lacks some. The data hold about 680,000 clones, with roughly 90% observed a single time. Sequences were derived from peripheral blood, sampled in a trial of Ad26.COV2.S vaccine versus placebo. These receptors were collected from a person aged 18 to 59 who received the Ad26.COV2.S COVID-19 vaccine or a placebo. Each CDR3 is given with its conserved first and last residue. D genes are given only for firm matches. Only part of the rows carry a size: once, few, many, or a class if the clone is expanded.

abundance: .
d_gene: TRBD2
j_gene: TRBJ2-7
v_gene: TRBV3-1/TRBV3-2
CDR3nt: TGTGCCAGCAGCCCCAGACTAGCGGGAGTGGGCGAGCAGTACTTC
CDR3aa: CASSPRLAGVGEQYF

abundance: .
d_gene: TRBD2
j_gene: TRBJ2-7
v_gene: TRBV7-6
CDR3nt: TGTGCCAGCAGCCCCACTAGCGGTGGGGCCTACGAGCAGTACTTC
CDR3aa: CASSPTSGGAYEQYF

abundance: .
d_gene: .
j_gene: TRBJ1-5
v_gene: TRBV19
CDR3nt: TGTGCCAGTAAACCAGGCTGGGGCAATCAGCCCCAGCATTTT
CDR3aa: CASKPGWGNQPQHF

abundance: once
d_gene: .
j_gene: TRBJ2-7
v_gene: TRBV24-1
CDR3nt: TGTGCCACCAGTGTGGGACGGACCCTTAACGAGCAGTACTTC
CDR3aa: CATSVGRTLNEQYF

abundance: .
d_gene: .
j_gene: TRBJ2-3
v_gene: TRBV24-1
CDR3nt: TGTGCCACCAGAGGAACGGGAGAGGCAGATACGCAGTATTTT
CDR3aa: CATRGTGEADTQYF

abundance: .
d_gene: .
j_gene: TRBJ2-4
v_gene: TRBV30
CDR3nt: TGTGCCTGGAGTGTACACGGGGCTCTAGCCAAAAACATTCAGTACTTC
CDR3aa: CAWSVHGALAKNIQYF

abundance: .
d_gene: .
j_gene: TRBJ2-7
v_gene: TRBV20-1
CDR3nt: TGCAGTGCTATAACAGGGAACGAGCAGTACTTC
CDR3aa: CSAITGNEQYF

abundance: .
d_gene: TRBD1
j_gene: TRBJ2-7
v_gene: TRBV4-3
CDR3nt: TGCGCCAGCAGCCAAGGCCCGACAGGGGCTAGAGAGCAGTACTTC
CDR3aa: CASSQGPTGAREQYF

abundance: .
d_gene: TRBD1
j_gene: TRBJ2-7
v_gene: TRBV12-5
CDR3nt: TGTGCTAGTGCCCGAGACAGGGTTGGCGACGAGCAGTACTTC
CDR3aa: CASARDRVGDEQYF

abundance: .
d_gene: TRBD1
j_gene: TRBJ2-7
v_gene: TRBV7-6
CDR3nt: TGTGCCAGCAGCAGGACAGGGAGCTCCTACGAGCAGTACTTC
CDR3aa: CASSRTGSSYEQYF

abundance: .
d_gene: .
j_gene: TRBJ1-3
v_gene: TRBV6-5
CDR3nt: TGTGCCAGCAGTAGCGGGGCTTACTCTGGAAACACCATATATTTT
CDR3aa: CASSSGAYSGNTIYF

abundance: once
d_gene: TRBD2
j_gene: TRBJ2-2
v_gene: TRBV6-4
CDR3nt: TGTGCCAGCAGTGCCGCGGGGGACGGGGAGCTGTTTTTT
CDR3aa: CASSAAGDGELFF

abundance: few
d_gene: .
j_gene: TRBJ1-6
v_gene: TRBV10-1
CDR3nt: TGCGCCAGCAGTGAGTTCGGGGGGACCGGGGGAAATTCACCCCTCCACTTT
CDR3aa: CASSEFGGTGGNSPLHF

abundance: .
d_gene: TRBD1
j_gene: TRBJ1-1
v_gene: TRBV6-5
CDR3nt: TGTGCCACCCCTCGGACAGGGACCACTGAAGCTTTCTTT
CDR3aa: CATPRTGTTEAFF

abundance: .
d_gene: .
j_gene: TRBJ2-3
v_gene: TRBV4-1
CDR3nt: TGCGCCAGCAGCCAAGATCGGCCGGGCACAGATACGCAGTATTTT
CDR3aa: CASSQDRPGTDTQYF

abundance: .
d_gene: TRBD1
j_gene: TRBJ2-2
v_gene: TRBV19
CDR3nt: TGTGCCAGTAGTATTTCTACAGGGGGGATCGGGGAGCTGTTTTTT
CDR3aa: CASSISTGGIGELFF

abundance: .
d_gene: .
j_gene: TRBJ2-5
v_gene: TRBV27
CDR3nt: TGTGCCAGCAGTTTAGGGGGGTCCAGCGAGACCCAGTACTTC
CDR3aa: CASSLGGSSETQYF

abundance: .
d_gene: TRBD1
j_gene: TRBJ1-1
v_gene: TRBV6-1
CDR3nt: TGTGCCAGCAGTGAAGGGACAGGGCTGAACACTGAAGCTTTCTTT
CDR3aa: CASSEGTGLNTEAFF

abundance: few
d_gene: TRBD2
j_gene: TRBJ2-2
v_gene: TRBV6-2/TRBV6-3
CDR3nt: TGTGCCAGCAGCGGAGCGGGGGGGCCGGCCGGGGAGCTGTTTTTT
CDR3aa: CASSGAGGPAGELFF

abundance: .
d_gene: .
j_gene: TRBJ1-4
v_gene: TRBV18
CDR3nt: TGTGCCAGCTCACCACGGCAGGATCCAATTGAAAAACTGTTTTTT
CDR3aa: CASSPRQDPIEKLFF

abundance: .
d_gene: .
j_gene: TRBJ2-5
v_gene: TRBV3-1/TRBV3-2
CDR3nt: TGTGCCAGCAGCCAGCGGCAAGAGACCCAGTACTTC
CDR3aa: CASSQRQETQYF

abundance: .
d_gene: TRBD1
j_gene: TRBJ2-5
v_gene: TRBV10-3
CDR3nt: TGTGCCATCAGTGAAAATCGGGACAGTCAAGAGACCCAGTACTTC
CDR3aa: CAISENRDSQETQYF

abundance: .
d_gene: TRBD1
j_gene: TRBJ2-7
v_gene: TRBV24-1
CDR3nt: TGTGCCACCAGCACAGGGGGCTTGGGCAACGAGCAGTACTTC
CDR3aa: CATSTGGLGNEQYF

abundance: once
d_gene: .
j_gene: TRBJ2-1
v_gene: TRBV6-5
CDR3nt: TGTGCCAGCGGCTCCTACAATGAGCAGTTCTTC
CDR3aa: CASGSYNEQFF

abundance: once
d_gene: .
j_gene: TRBJ2-7
v_gene: TRBV18
CDR3nt: TGTGCCAGCTCACCCGGACAGACCTACGAGCAGTACTTC
CDR3aa: CASSPGQTYEQYF

abundance: .
d_gene: .
j_gene: TRBJ2-1
v_gene: TRBV21-1
CDR3nt: TGTGCCAGCCCATTAGGGGGGTTAAAGAGCTCCTACAATGAGCAGTTCTTC
CDR3aa: CASPLGGLKSSYNEQFF

abundance: .
d_gene: .
j_gene: TRBJ1-2
v_gene: TRBV2
CDR3nt: TGTGCCAGCAGTGAACAGCCTACCCTGGACTATGGCTACACCTTC
CDR3aa: CASSEQPTLDYGYTF

abundance: few
d_gene: .
j_gene: TRBJ1-5
v_gene: TRBV7-2
CDR3nt: TGTGCCAGCAGCCCGGATCCGGGGGGCAATCAGCCCCAGCATTTT
CDR3aa: CASSPDPGGNQPQHF

abundance: .
d_gene: TRBD1
j_gene: TRBJ1-1
v_gene: TRBV6-2/TRBV6-3
CDR3nt: TGTGCCAGCAGTTACTTGGGACAGCTTTACACTGAAGCTTTCTTT
CDR3aa: CASSYLGQLYTEAFF

abundance: once
d_gene: TRBD2
j_gene: TRBJ2-5
v_gene: TRBV27
CDR3nt: TGTGCCAGCAGTTTTCTAGCGGGAGGAGGAGAGACCCAGTACTTC
CDR3aa: CASSFLAGGGETQYF

abundance: .
d_gene: TRBD1
j_gene: TRBJ2-3
v_gene: TRBV5-4
CDR3nt: TGTGCCAGCAGCTTGTCCCCTCTAGGACAGGGGACCGATACGCAGTATTTT
CDR3aa: CASSLSPLGQGTDTQYF

abundance: .
d_gene: .
j_gene: TRBJ2-3
v_gene: TRBV6-6
CDR3nt: TGTGCCAGCAGCTACCGTGCAGCGGAGAGCACAGATACGCAGTATTTT
CDR3aa: CASSYRAAESTDTQYF

abundance: .
d_gene: .
j_gene: TRBJ2-7
v_gene: TRBV5-1
CDR3nt: TGCGCCAGCAGCTTGGGGGTAGCGGCATCCTACGAGCAGTACTTC
CDR3aa: CASSLGVAASYEQYF

abundance: .
d_gene: TRBD1
j_gene: TRBJ2-2
v_gene: TRBV7-2
CDR3nt: TGTGCCAGCAGCCCGGGAAGACAGGGTCCCACCGGGGAGCTGTTTTTT
CDR3aa: CASSPGRQGPTGELFF

abundance: .
d_gene: .
j_gene: TRBJ2-3
v_gene: TRBV6-1
CDR3nt: TGTGCCAGCAGTGAAGGGCCGGTACGGAGCGCAGATACGCAGTATTTT
CDR3aa: CASSEGPVRSADTQYF

abundance: .
d_gene: TRBD1
j_gene: TRBJ1-5
v_gene: TRBV19
CDR3nt: TGTGCCGGGGGAGGGGACAGGGATCAGCCCCAGCATTTT
CDR3aa: CAGGGDRDQPQHF

abundance: many
d_gene: .
j_gene: TRBJ2-5
v_gene: TRBV21-1
CDR3nt: TGTGCCAGCCCCCCCGGGAGAGGGAGAGAGACCCAGTACTTC
CDR3aa: CASPPGRGRETQYF

abundance: once
d_gene: .
j_gene: TRBJ2-7
v_gene: TRBV2
CDR3nt: TGTGCCAGCAGACGAAGCTACGAGCAGTACTTC
CDR3aa: CASRRSYEQYF

abundance: .
d_gene: TRBD1
j_gene: TRBJ2-5
v_gene: TRBV6-5
CDR3nt: TGTGCCAGCTGCCTGCTTCAGGGGGTTGGAGAGACCCAGTACTTC
CDR3aa: CASCLLQGVGETQYF

abundance: .
d_gene: .
j_gene: TRBJ2-5
v_gene: TRBV5-1
CDR3nt: TGCGCCAGCAGCTTGGCCGGGGCTGGGTACCAAGAGACCCAGTACTTC
CDR3aa: CASSLAGAGYQETQYF

abundance: .
d_gene: TRBD2
j_gene: TRBJ2-3
v_gene: TRBV12-5
CDR3nt: TGTGCTAGTGGGTGGACTAGCGGGAGAGCCCTCGCAGATACGCAGTATTTT
CDR3aa: CASGWTSGRALADTQYF

abundance: .
d_gene: TRBD1
j_gene: TRBJ1-2
v_gene: TRBV4-2
CDR3nt: TGTGCCAGCAGCCAGCCGGGACAGGGTTCGGACTATGGCTACACCTTC
CDR3aa: CASSQPGQGSDYGYTF

abundance: .
d_gene: TRBD1
j_gene: TRBJ2-2
v_gene: TRBV6-5
CDR3nt: TGTGCCAGCAGAGTGAAAACAGGGGTCGGGGAGCTGTTTTTT
CDR3aa: CASRVKTGVGELFF

abundance: few
d_gene: TRBD2
j_gene: TRBJ2-1
v_gene: TRBV3-1/TRBV3-2
CDR3nt: TGTGCCAGCAGCCAAGAGTGGCGGGGGGGCCGCAATGAGCAGTTCTTC
CDR3aa: CASSQEWRGGRNEQFF

abundance: .
d_gene: .
j_gene: TRBJ2-5
v_gene: TRBV11-3
CDR3nt: TGTGCCAGCAGCTTAGGGGGCGGCAGCCAAGAGACCCAGTACTTC
CDR3aa: CASSLGGGSQETQYF

abundance: .
d_gene: .
j_gene: TRBJ2-7
v_gene: TRBV7-9
CDR3nt: TGTGCCAGCAGCTCCTATACGGACAGTTACGAGCAGTACTTC
CDR3aa: CASSSYTDSYEQYF

abundance: .
d_gene: TRBD2
j_gene: TRBJ2-1
v_gene: TRBV24-1
CDR3nt: TGTGCCACCAGTGATCTAGCGGGAGGAAGGAATGAGCAGTTCTTC
CDR3aa: CATSDLAGGRNEQFF

abundance: .
d_gene: .
j_gene: TRBJ2-3
v_gene: TRBV29-1
CDR3nt: TGCAGCGTTGAAGATGCGCTAGCTTCTACAGATACGCAGTATTTT
CDR3aa: CSVEDALASTDTQYF

abundance: .
d_gene: .
j_gene: TRBJ2-5
v_gene: TRBV5-1
CDR3nt: TGCGCCAGCAGCTTGGGGTGGGGCGCGGCGGAGACCCAGTACTTC
CDR3aa: CASSLGWGAAETQYF

abundance: .
d_gene: .
j_gene: TRBJ2-3
v_gene: TRBV5-1
CDR3nt: TGCGCCAGCAGCTTGATGGACCGCACAGATACGCAGTATTTT
CDR3aa: CASSLMDRTDTQYF

abundance: .
d_gene: .
j_gene: TRBJ2-5
v_gene: TRBV7-9
CDR3nt: TGTGCCAGCAGCTTAGCCCCGGGGTTTCAAGAGACCCAGTACTTC
CDR3aa: CASSLAPGFQETQYF

abundance: .
d_gene: .
j_gene: TRBJ2-2
v_gene: TRBV3-1/TRBV3-2
CDR3nt: TGTGCCAGCAGGGGGCTTTTGAACGGGGAGCTGTTTTTT
CDR3aa: CASRGLLNGELFF

abundance: .
d_gene: .
j_gene: TRBJ2-5
v_gene: TRBV9
CDR3nt: TGTGCCAGCAGCGCAGGGACACAAGAGACCCAGTACTTC
CDR3aa: CASSAGTQETQYF

abundance: .
d_gene: .
j_gene: TRBJ1-5
v_gene: TRBV30
CDR3nt: TGTGCCTGGAGTGTTAGCAATCAGCCCCAGCATTTT
CDR3aa: CAWSVSNQPQHF

abundance: .
d_gene: TRBD2
j_gene: TRBJ2-3
v_gene: TRBV5-4
CDR3nt: TGTGCCAGCAGTCAACCCGGGGGGTACCCAGATACGCAGTATTTT
CDR3aa: CASSQPGGYPDTQYF

abundance: once
d_gene: TRBD1
j_gene: TRBJ2-3
v_gene: TRBV24-1
CDR3nt: TGTGCCACCGAGGGACAGGAAACAGATACGCAGTATTTT
CDR3aa: CATEGQETDTQYF

abundance: .
d_gene: TRBD1
j_gene: TRBJ2-1
v_gene: TRBV7-3
CDR3nt: TGTGCCAGCAGCTTAGGGGGCAGGGGGCTCAGTGAGCAGTTCTTC
CDR3aa: CASSLGGRGLSEQFF

abundance: few
d_gene: TRBD1
j_gene: TRBJ1-6
v_gene: TRBV7-2
CDR3nt: TGTGCCAGCAGCTTATGGGCAGGGGGGAATTCACCCCTCCACTTT
CDR3aa: CASSLWAGGNSPLHF

abundance: .
d_gene: TRBD1
j_gene: TRBJ2-3
v_gene: TRBV18
CDR3nt: TGTGCCAGCTCACAAATGGGACAGGACCTCACAGATACGCAGTATTTT
CDR3aa: CASSQMGQDLTDTQYF

abundance: .
d_gene: TRBD2
j_gene: TRBJ2-7
v_gene: TRBV30
CDR3nt: TGTGCCTGGAGTGTACCGGGAGGGACCTACCCCTACGAGCAGTACTTC
CDR3aa: CAWSVPGGTYPYEQYF